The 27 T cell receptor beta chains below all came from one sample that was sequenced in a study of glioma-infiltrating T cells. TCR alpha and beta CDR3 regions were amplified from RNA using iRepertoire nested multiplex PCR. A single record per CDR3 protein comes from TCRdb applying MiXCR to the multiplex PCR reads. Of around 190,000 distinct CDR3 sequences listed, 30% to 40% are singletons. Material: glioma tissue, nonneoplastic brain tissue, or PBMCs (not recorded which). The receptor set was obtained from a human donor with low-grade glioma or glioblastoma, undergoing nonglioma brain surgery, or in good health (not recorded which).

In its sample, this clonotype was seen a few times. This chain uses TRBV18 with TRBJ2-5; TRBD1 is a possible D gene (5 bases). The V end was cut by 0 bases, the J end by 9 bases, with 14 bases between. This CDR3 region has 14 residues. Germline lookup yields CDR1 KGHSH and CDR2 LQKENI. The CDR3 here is CASSPPGRVEAQYF. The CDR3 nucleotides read TGTGCCAGCTCACCACCGGGCAGGGTTGAGGCCCAGTACTTC.

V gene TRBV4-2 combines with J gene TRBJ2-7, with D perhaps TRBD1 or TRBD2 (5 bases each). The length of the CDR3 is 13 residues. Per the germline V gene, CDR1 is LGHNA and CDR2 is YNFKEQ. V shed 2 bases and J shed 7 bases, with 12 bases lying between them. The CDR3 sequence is CASSQLPGQEQYF. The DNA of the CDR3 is TGTGCCAGCAGCCAACTTCCGGGGCAGGAGCAGTACTTC.

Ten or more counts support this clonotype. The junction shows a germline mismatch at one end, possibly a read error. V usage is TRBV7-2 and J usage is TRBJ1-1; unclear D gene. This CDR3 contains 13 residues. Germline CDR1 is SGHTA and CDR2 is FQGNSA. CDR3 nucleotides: TGTGCCAGCAGCTTTGAATCGAACACTGAGGCTTTCTTT. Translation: CASSFESNTEAFF.

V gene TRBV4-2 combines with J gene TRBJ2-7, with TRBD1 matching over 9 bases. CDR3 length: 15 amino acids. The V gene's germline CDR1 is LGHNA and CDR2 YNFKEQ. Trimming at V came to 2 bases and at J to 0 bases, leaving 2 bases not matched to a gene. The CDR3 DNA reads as TGTGCCAGCAGCCAACCGGGACAGGGCTCCTACGAGCAGTACTTC. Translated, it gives CASSQPGQGSYEQYF.

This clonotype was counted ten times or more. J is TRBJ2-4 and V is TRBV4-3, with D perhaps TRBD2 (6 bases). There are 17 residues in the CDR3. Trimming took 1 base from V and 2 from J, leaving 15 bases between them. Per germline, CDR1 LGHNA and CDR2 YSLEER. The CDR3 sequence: CASSQGAGSSTKNIQYF. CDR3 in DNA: TGCGCCAGCAGCCAAGGTGCGGGAAGCTCTACCAAAAACATTCAGTACTTC.

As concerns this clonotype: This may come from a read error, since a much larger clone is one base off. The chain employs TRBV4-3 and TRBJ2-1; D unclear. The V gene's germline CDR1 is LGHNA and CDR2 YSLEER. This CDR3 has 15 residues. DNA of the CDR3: TGCGCCAGCAGCCAAGATCGCCCTTCCTACAATGAGCAGCTCTTC. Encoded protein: CASSQDRPSYNEQLF.

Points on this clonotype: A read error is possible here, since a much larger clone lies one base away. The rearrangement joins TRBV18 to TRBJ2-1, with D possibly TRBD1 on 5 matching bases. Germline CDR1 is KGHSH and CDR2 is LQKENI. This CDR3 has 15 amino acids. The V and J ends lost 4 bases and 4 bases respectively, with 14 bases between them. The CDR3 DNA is TGTGCCAGCTCACAGTCCCAGGGTTCGTACAATGAGCAGTTCTTC. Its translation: CASSQSQGSYNEQFF. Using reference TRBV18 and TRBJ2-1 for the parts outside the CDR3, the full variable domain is NAGVMQNPRHLVRRRGQEARLRCSPMKGHSHVYWYRQLPEEGLKFMVYLQKENIIDESGMPKERFSAEFPKEGPSILRIQQVVRGDSAAYFCASSQSQGSYNEQFFGPGTRLTVL.

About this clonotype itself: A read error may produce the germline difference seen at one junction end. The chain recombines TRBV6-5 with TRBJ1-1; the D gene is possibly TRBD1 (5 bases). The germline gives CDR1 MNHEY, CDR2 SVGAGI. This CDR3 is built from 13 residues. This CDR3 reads CAISYLTDTQAFF. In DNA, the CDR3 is TGTGCCATCAGTTACCTGACAGACACTCAAGCTTTCTTT.

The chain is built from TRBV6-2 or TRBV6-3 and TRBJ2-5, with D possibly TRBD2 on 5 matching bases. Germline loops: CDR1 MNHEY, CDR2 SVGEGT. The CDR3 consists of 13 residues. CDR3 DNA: TGTGACAGTGGAGGACGGAAACAAGAGACCCAGTACTTC. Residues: CDSGGRKQETQYF.

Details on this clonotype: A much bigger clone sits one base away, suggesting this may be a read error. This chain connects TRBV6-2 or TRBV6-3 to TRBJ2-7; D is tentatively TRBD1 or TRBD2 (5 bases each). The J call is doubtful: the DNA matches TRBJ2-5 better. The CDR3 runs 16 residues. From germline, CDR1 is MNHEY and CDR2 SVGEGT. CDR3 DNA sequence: TGTGCCAGCGAAGAGGGTACCTCCCGAGGGGAAGAGACCCAGTACTTC. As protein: CASEEGTSRGEETQYF.

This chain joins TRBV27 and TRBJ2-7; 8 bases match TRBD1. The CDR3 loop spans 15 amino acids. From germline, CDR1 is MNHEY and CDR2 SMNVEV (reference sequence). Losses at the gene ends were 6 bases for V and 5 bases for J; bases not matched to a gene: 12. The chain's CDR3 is CASRSLTGGYNEQYF. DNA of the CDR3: TGTGCCAGCAGATCGCTAACAGGGGGGTACAACGAGCAGTACTTC.

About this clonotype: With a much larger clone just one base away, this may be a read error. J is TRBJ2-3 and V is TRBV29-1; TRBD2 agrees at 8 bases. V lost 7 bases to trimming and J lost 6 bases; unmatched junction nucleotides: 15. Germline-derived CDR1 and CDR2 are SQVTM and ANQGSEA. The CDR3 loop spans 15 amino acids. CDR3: CSARGTAGAHDTQYF. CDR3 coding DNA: TGCAGCGCCCGGGGAACAGCGGGAGCCCACGATACGCAGTATTTT.

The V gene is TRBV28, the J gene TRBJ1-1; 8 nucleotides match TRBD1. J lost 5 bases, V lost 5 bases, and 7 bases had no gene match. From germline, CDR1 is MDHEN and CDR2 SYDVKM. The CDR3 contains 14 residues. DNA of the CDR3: TGTGCCAGCAGTGCTAGACAGGGGTGGACTGAAGCTTTCTTT. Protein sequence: CASSARQGWTEAFF.

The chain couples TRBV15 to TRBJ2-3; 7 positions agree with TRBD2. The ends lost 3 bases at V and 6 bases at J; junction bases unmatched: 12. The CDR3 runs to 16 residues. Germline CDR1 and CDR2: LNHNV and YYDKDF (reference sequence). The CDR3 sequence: CATSSLVGGAFDTQYF. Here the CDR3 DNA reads TGTGCCACCAGCAGCTTAGTGGGAGGGGCCTTTGATACGCAGTATTTT. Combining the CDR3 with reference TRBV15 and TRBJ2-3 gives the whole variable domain DAMVIQNPRYQVTQFGKPVTLSCSQTLNHNVMYWYQQKSSQAPKLLFHYYDKDFNNEADTPDNFQSRRPNTSFCFLDIRSPGLGDTAMYLCATSSLVGGAFDTQYFGPGTRLTVL.

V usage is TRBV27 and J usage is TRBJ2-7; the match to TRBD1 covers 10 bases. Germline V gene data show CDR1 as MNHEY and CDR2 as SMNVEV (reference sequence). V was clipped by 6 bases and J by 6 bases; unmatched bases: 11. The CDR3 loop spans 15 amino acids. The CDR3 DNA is TGTGCCAGCAGACCGGGACAGGGGATGGGGCCCGAGCAGTACTTC. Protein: CASRPGQGMGPEQYF.

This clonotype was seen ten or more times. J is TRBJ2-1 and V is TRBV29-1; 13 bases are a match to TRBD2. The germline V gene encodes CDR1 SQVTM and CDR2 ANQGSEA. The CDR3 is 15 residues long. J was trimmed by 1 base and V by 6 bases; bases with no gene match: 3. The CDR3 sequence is CSVPTSGRSYNEQFF. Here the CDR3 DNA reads TGCAGCGTACCGACTAGCGGGAGGTCCTACAATGAGCAGTTCTTC.

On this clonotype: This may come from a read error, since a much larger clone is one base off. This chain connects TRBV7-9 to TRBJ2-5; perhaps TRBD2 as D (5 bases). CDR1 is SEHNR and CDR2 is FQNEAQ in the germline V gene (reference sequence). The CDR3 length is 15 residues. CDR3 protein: CASSFGGSLEETKYF. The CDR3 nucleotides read TGTGCCAGCAGCTTCGGAGGATCGTTAGAGGAGACCAAGTACTTC.

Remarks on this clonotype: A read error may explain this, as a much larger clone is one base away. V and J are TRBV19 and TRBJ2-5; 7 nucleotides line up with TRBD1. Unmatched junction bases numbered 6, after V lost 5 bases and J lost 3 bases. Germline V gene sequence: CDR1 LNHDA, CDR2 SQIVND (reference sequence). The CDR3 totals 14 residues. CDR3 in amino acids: CASSVTGNKETQYF. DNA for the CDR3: TGTGCCAGTAGTGTGACAGGGAACAAAGAGACCCAGTACTTC.

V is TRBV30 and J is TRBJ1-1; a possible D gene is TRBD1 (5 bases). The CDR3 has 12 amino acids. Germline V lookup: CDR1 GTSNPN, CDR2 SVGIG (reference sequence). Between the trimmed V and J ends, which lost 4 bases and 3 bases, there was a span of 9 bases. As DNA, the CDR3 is TGTGCCTGGACTGGGGGGGACACTGAAGCTTTCTTT. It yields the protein CAWTGGDTEAFF. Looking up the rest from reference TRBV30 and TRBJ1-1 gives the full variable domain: SQTIHQWPATLVQPVGSPLSLECTVEGTSNPNLYWYRQAAGRGLQLLFYSVGIGQISSEVPQNLSASRPQDRQFILSSKKLLLSDSGFYLCAWTGGDTEAFFGQGTRLTVV.

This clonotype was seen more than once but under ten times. CDR3 region: CATSDLQGPDTQYF. CDR3 in DNA: TGTGCCACCAGTGATTTACAGGGACCAGATACGCAGTATTTT. The chain recombines TRBV24-1 with TRBJ2-3, with D perhaps TRBD1 (6 bases). The CDR3 is 14 amino acids. Trimming took off 1 base at V and 4 bases at J, with 8 bases between the two ends. Per the germline V gene, CDR1 is KGHDR and CDR2 is SFDVKD.

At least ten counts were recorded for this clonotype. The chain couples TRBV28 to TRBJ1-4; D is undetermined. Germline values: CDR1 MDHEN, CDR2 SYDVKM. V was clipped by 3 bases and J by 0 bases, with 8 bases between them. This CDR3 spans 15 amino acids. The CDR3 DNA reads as TGTGCCAGCAGTTTTCACGGGACAACTAATGAAAAACTGTTTTTT. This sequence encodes CASSFHGTTNEKLFF.

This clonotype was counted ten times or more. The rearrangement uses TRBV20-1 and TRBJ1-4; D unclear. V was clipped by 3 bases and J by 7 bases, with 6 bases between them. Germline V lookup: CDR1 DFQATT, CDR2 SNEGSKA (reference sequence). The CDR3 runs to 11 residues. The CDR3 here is CSASAGEKLFF. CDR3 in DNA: TGCAGTGCTAGCGCAGGTGAAAAACTGTTTTTT.

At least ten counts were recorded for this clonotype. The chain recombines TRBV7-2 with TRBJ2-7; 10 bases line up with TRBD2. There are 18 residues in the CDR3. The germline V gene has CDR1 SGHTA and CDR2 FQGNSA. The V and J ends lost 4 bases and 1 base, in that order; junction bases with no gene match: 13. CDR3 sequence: CASSSPAGGPGVSYEQYF. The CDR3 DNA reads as TGTGCCAGCAGCTCCCCAGCGGGAGGGCCTGGGGTGTCCTACGAGCAGTACTTC.

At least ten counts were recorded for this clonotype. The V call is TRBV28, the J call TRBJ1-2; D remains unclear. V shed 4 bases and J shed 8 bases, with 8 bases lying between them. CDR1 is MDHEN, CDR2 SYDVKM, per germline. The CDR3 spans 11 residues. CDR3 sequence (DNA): TGTGCCAGCAGTTCGGCGCTCGGCTACACCTTC. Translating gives CASSSALGYTF.

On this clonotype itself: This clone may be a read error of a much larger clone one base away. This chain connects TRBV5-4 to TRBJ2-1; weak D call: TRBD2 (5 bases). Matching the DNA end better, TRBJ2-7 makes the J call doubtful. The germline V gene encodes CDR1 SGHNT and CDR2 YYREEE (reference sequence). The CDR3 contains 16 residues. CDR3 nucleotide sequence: TGTGCCAGCAGCTTGGACCCCGGAGGCTCCTACAATGAGCAGTACTTC. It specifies CASSLDPGGSYNEQYF.

Here the CDR3 DNA reads TGTGCCAGCACCCCGGGACAGACCACAGATACGCAGTATTTT. Protein: CASTPGQTTDTQYF. The V and J genes are TRBV6-5 and TRBJ2-3, with TRBD1 matching over 7 bases. CDR3 length: 14 residues. The germline V gene has CDR1 MNHEY and CDR2 SVGAGI. V lost 7 bases and J lost 2; bases outside the gene matches: 6.

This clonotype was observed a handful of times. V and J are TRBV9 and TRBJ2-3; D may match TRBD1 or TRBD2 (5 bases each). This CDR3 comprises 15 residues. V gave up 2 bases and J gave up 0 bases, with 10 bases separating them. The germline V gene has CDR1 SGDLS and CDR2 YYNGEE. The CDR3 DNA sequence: TGTGCCAGCAGCGTTTCCGGGGACAGCACAGATACGCAGTATTTT. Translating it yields CASSVSGDSTDTQYF.